This record covers a single TCR beta chain. The CDR3 loop spans 12 amino acids. CDR1 and CDR2 from the germline V gene are SNHLY and FYNNEI. V was trimmed by 5 bases and J by 3 bases, leaving 7 bases between them. This sample was taken from a study of CD8 T cells in Susac syndrome. RNA amounts of roughly 0.45 to 1 ug underwent reverse transcription with random hexamers. TCRdb fed the immunoSEQ multiplex PCR reads into MiXCR, producing one record per CDR3 protein. The table has some 47,000 distinct CDR3 sequences, 92% seen once. The chain carries TRBV2 and TRBJ2-5; possibly TRBD1 for D (6 bases). Input material: CD8+ T cells from PBMCs. This sequence originates from a human donor in good health. Written as DNA, the CDR3 is TGTGCCAGCAGTACAGGGAAAGAGACCCAGTACTTC. Translated, it gives CASSTGKETQYF.